Listed here are 20 T cell receptor beta chains from one sample, sequenced in a study of blood T cells in healthy people across ages. Primed by a sample-barcoded 5' primer and a J-beta primer mix, a second PCR proceeded for 7 to 11 cycles. TCRdb re-called the 5' RACE reads through MiXCR, storing one row per CDR3 protein. This sample yields about 1.4 million distinct CDR3 sequences, of which 59% are seen a single time; roughly 7% belongs to the top ten. The sample consisted of blood. The receptors were gathered from a young man in good health.

The chain combines TRBV9 with TRBJ1-2; TRBD1 matches 8 bases. There are 16 residues in the CDR3. With V trimmed by 4 bases and J by 5 bases, 13 bases remained unmatched. The germline V gene has CDR1 SGDLS and CDR2 YYNGEE. CDR3 amino acids: CASSPTRFRTGYGYTF. The DNA of the CDR3 is TGTGCCAGCAGCCCGACTCGATTCCGGACAGGGTATGGCTACACCTTC.

This clonotype was seen a few times. The rearrangement joins TRBV5-6 to TRBJ1-1; D uncertain. The CDR3 is 13 amino acids. Germline V gives CDR1 SGHDT, CDR2 YYEEEE. V lost 2 bases, J lost 7 bases, and 12 bases lay in between. The DNA of the CDR3 is TGTGCCAGCAGCTTTGCGAGGGTAAATGAAGCTTTCTTT. Translated, it gives CASSFARVNEAFF.

The chain employs TRBV5-6 and TRBJ2-7; weak D call: TRBD2 (5 bases). The CDR3 spans 13 residues. CDR1 is SGHDT, CDR2 YYEEEE, per germline. V was cut by 6 bases and J by 0 bases, with 10 bases left in between. CDR3 coding DNA: TGTGCCAGCAAAACCGGGATCTCCTACGAGCAGTACTTC. Protein: CASKTGISYEQYF.

The sample holds a few counts of this clonotype. The chain employs TRBV2 and TRBJ1-1; no firm D call. The length of the CDR3 is 12 residues. Germline assignment: CDR1 SNHLY and CDR2 FYNNEI. The ends were cut back, 5 bases at V and 1 base at J, with 5 bases in the middle. Here the CDR3 reads CASSRQNTEAFF. The CDR3 bases are TGTGCCAGCAGTCGACAGAACACTGAAGCTTTCTTT.

This clonotype was seen many times. The chain uses TRBV7-9 and TRBJ2-4; D gene unclear. V lost 3 bases and J 0 bases, leaving 12 bases between the germline ends. Germline values: CDR1 SEHNR, CDR2 FQNEAQ (reference sequence). The CDR3 consists of 16 residues. CDR3 DNA sequence: TGTGCCAGCAGCTTTGATCCAGCGCTAGCCAAAAACATTCAGTACTTC. This codes for CASSFDPALAKNIQYF.

This clonotype was counted once. The J gene is TRBJ1-2, the V gene TRBV5-1, with TRBD1 matching 7 bases. The ends lost 2 bases at V and 4 bases at J; junction bases unmatched: 14. CDR3 size: 17 residues. Germline values: CDR1 SGHRS, CDR2 YFSETQ. For the CDR3, the DNA is TGCGCCAGCAGCTTTAATACCCGACAGGGAGGGAGCTATGGCTACACCTTC. Translation gives CASSFNTRQGGSYGYTF.

This rearrangement joins TRBV4-2 to TRBJ2-5; 9 bases fit TRBD1. The J call may be faulty, since TRBJ2-7 better matches the DNA end. Germline V gene sequence: CDR1 LGHNA, CDR2 YNFKEQ. The CDR3 covers 15 residues. The CDR3, as DNA: TGTGCCAGCAGCCAAGAAAAGGGACAGGGATTCGAGCAGTACTTC. Its translation is CASSQEKGQGFEQYF.

The rearrangement uses TRBV29-1 and TRBJ1-1; 11 positions match TRBD1. The V segment lost 7 bases and the J segment 5 bases; nucleotides outside the gene matches: 9. Germline V gene sequence: CDR1 SQVTM, CDR2 ANQGSEA. This CDR3 is built from 14 residues. The DNA for the CDR3 is TGCAGCGCAGGACAGGGGGCCCTCGGGACTGAAGCTTTCTTT. Translating gives CSAGQGALGTEAFF.

This clonotype showed up just a few times. The chain recombines TRBV13 with TRBJ2-7; 9 bases are a match to TRBD1. CDR3 size: 14 residues. With 5 bases clipped from V and 2 bases from J, the junction kept 4 bases outside the gene matches. CDR1 is PRHDT and CDR2 is FYEKMQ in the germline V gene (reference sequence). This chain's CDR3 is CASSVGDRAYEQYF. CDR3 DNA sequence: TGTGCCAGCAGCGTCGGGGACAGGGCCTACGAGCAGTACTTC.

CDR3 bases: TGCGCCAGCAGCTCCTATGGGGGCCCTGACCCCCTCGAGCAGTACTTC. It translates to CASSSYGGPDPLEQYF. The rearrangement uses TRBV4-1 and TRBJ2-7; tentative D call: TRBD1 (6 bases). V lost 5 bases to trimming and J lost 6 bases, with 23 bases between them. Germline values: CDR1 MGHRA, CDR2 YSYEKL. CDR3 length equals 16 residues.

The rearrangement uses TRBV14 and TRBJ2-4; a possible D gene is TRBD1 (5 bases). V was shortened by 1 base and J by 8 bases, with 6 bases between the two germline ends. In germline, CDR1 is SGHDN, CDR2 FVKESK. This CDR3 has 12 amino acids. The CDR3 DNA follows: TGTGCCAGCAGCCAAGCAGGGTACATTCAGTACTTC. Its translation: CASSQAGYIQYF.

This chain uses TRBV6-5 with TRBJ1-2; 7 bases match TRBD1. This CDR3 is 15 amino acids long. CDR1 is MNHEY and CDR2 is SVGAGI in the germline V gene. Losses at the gene ends were 5 bases for V and 10 bases for J; bases not matched to a gene: 16. CDR3 coding DNA: TGTGCCAGCAGTCCCCCCGACCTCGACAGGGCTGTCTACACCTTC. Its protein product is CASSPPDLDRAVYTF.

V usage is TRBV29-1 and J usage is TRBJ2-3; D remains ambiguous. From germline, CDR1 is SQVTM and CDR2 ANQGSEA. Trimming removed 7 bases from V and 0 bases from J, with 23 bases in between. The CDR3 runs 17 residues. The CDR3 sequence is CSATHFTPKQSTDTQYF. The CDR3 DNA reads as TGCAGCGCGACACACTTCACTCCAAAACAAAGCACAGATACGCAGTATTTT.

The rearrangement uses TRBV7-6 and TRBJ2-5; D not resolved. V lost 0 bases and J 0 bases, leaving 5 bases between the germline ends. Germline CDR1 reads SGHVS; CDR2 reads FNYEAQ. This CDR3 is 14 amino acids long. The CDR3 DNA follows: TGTGCCAGCAGCTTAGCCATCGACCAAGAGACCCAGTACTTC. Its protein is CASSLAIDQETQYF. Full variable domain (outside the CDR3, taken from reference TRBV7-6 and TRBJ2-5): GAGVSQSPRYKVTKRGQDVALRCDPISGHVSLYWYRQALGQGPEFLTYFNYEAQQDKSGLPNDRFSAERPEGSISTLTIQRTEQRDSAMYRCASSLAIDQETQYFGPGTRLLVL.

The gene calls are TRBV5-1 and TRBJ2-4; D is unclear. The CDR3 length is 14 residues. CDR1 is SGHRS and CDR2 is YFSETQ in the germline V gene. Trimming cost V 1 base and J 8 bases, with 13 bases left between them. CDR3 protein: CASSLSVIRDIQYF. DNA of the CDR3: TGCGCCAGCAGCTTGTCGGTCATTCGGGACATTCAGTACTTC.

In nucleotides, the CDR3 is TGCAGTGCCAACACTGGGATAGGAGAGACCCAGTACTTC. Translated, it gives CSANTGIGETQYF. The genes are TRBV20-1 and TRBJ2-5; D not resolved. The CDR3 has 13 residues. Germline CDR1 reads DFQATT; CDR2 reads SNEGSKA (reference sequence). Trimming took 6 bases from V and 4 from J, leaving 15 bases between them.

This clonotype was counted only a few times. The chain uses TRBV11-2 and TRBJ2-5; D remains unclear. Germline V lookup: CDR1 SGHAT, CDR2 FQNNGV. The CDR3 extends over 13 amino acids. V lost 1 base, J lost 5 bases, and 8 bases lay in between. The CDR3 nucleotides read TGTGCCAGCAGCTTAGCCGGGTTCGAGACCCAGTACTTC. Translation gives CASSLAGFETQYF.

The chain uses TRBV29-1 and TRBJ2-1; possibly TRBD1 for D (5 bases). CDR1 is SQVTM, CDR2 ANQGSEA, per germline. V was shortened by 4 bases and J by 4 bases, with 11 bases between the two germline ends. The CDR3 has 13 amino acids. The CDR3 DNA reads as TGCAGCGTTGTGCGACAGAAGTACAATGAGCAGTTCTTC. Its protein product is CSVVRQKYNEQFF.

The J gene is TRBJ1-3, the V gene TRBV29-1; tentative D call: TRBD1 (6 bases). V shed 6 bases and J shed 0 bases, with 12 bases lying between them. Germline assignment: CDR1 SQVTM and CDR2 ANQGSEA. The CDR3 is 14 residues long. The CDR3 loop reads CSVQRDNSGNTIYF. The CDR3 DNA is TGCAGCGTACAACGGGACAACTCTGGAAACACCATATATTTT.

CDR3 region: CASSPSEKDTEAFF. CDR3 nucleotides: TGTGCCAGCAGCCCAAGCGAAAAGGACACTGAAGCTTTCTTT. V gene TRBV7-9 combines with J gene TRBJ1-1; no definite D call. This CDR3 spans 14 amino acids. Trimming stripped 5 bases from V and 3 bases from J, with 13 bases between. From germline, CDR1 is SEHNR and CDR2 FQNEAQ (reference sequence).